This T cell receptor beta chain originates from a study of blood T cell repertoires in COVID-19. The CDR3 has 15 amino acids. The ends lost 1 base at V and 2 bases at J; junction bases unmatched: 3. CDR1 is SGHAT, CDR2 FQNNGV, per germline. How the authors handled the data: Reference gene primer amplification gave estimated nucleated cell counts. The assay was immunoSEQ multiplex PCR, and TCRdb's table has in-frame clones only and misses some. V, J and clone size are taken as reported in that table, and D and trimming were inferred from the DNA itself. The table lists approximately 230,000 clones, around nine tenths of them singletons, with roughly 15% in the top ten.

The receptor's source is a woman aged 50 to 65 with acute COVID-19. The chain carries TRBV11-2 and TRBJ1-2, with 8 bases aligning to TRBD1. Sequenced material: PBMCs or T cells enriched from blood (not recorded which). The CDR3 reads CASSLGQGINYGYTF. The DNA of the CDR3 is TGTGCCAGCAGCTTAGGACAGGGGATCAACTATGGCTACACCTTC.